This T cell receptor (beta chain) stems from a study of human T cells and chemical hapten exposure. This clonotype was observed at least ten times. In germline, CDR1 is MNHEY, CDR2 SMNVEV (reference sequence). The V end lost 3 bases, the J end lost 0 bases, and 5 bases lay between the germline ends. There are 13 residues in the CDR3. Single cDNA molecules in the library carried unique molecular identifiers attached during preparation. Via MiXCR, TCRdb re-called the RACE reads, giving one row per CDR3 protein. The table has under 100,000 distinct CDR3 sequences, 8.5% seen once; the top ten hold approximately 2.8%. Time point of the sample: pre-sensitization, week 0. Treatment defined: therapeutic diphenylcyclopropenone sensitization with weekly scalp DPC. Only after blood had been drawn was each patch test applied.

The clonotype originates from a man in his forties with alopecia areata. Some clones in this sample may be carry-over from other donors' samples. The material was whole blood, obtained in connection with sensitization to the hapten diphenylcyclopropenone (DPC). The chain has TRBV27 and TRBJ1-1, with D unresolved. The CDR3 DNA follows: TGTGCCAGCAGTTTTATGATGAACACTGAAGCTTTCTTT. As protein: CASSFMMNTEAFF.